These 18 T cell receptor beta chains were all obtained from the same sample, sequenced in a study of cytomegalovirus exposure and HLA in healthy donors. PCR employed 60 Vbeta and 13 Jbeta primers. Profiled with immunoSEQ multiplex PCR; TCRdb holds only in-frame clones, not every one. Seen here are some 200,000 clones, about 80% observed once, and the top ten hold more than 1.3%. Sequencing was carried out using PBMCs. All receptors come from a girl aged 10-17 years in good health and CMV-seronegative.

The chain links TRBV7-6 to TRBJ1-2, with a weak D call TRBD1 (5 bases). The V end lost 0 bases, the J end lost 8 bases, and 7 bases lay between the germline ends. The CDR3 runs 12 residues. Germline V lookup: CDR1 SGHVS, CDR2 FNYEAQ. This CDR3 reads CASSLAGEGYTF. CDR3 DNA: TGTGCCAGCAGCTTAGCAGGGGAAGGCTACACCTTC.

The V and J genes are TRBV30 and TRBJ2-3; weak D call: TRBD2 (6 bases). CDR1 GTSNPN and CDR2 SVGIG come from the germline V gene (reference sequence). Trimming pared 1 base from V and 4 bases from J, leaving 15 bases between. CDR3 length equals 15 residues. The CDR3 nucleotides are TGTGCCTGGAGTGGGGTTGCGGGGAGACCAGATACGCAGTATTTT. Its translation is CAWSGVAGRPDTQYF.

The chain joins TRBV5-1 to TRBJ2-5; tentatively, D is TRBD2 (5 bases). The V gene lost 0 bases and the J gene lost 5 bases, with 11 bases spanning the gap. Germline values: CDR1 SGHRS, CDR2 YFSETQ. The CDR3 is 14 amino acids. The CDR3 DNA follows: TGCGCCAGCAGCTTGGATCCGGGGATGGAGACCCAGTACTTC. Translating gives CASSLDPGMETQYF.

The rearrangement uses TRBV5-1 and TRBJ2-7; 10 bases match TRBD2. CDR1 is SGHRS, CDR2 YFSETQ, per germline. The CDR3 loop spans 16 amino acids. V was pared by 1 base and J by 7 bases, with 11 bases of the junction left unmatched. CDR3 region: CASSLNPASGSVEQYF. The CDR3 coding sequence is TGCGCCAGCAGCTTGAACCCGGCTAGCGGGAGTGTGGAGCAGTACTTC.

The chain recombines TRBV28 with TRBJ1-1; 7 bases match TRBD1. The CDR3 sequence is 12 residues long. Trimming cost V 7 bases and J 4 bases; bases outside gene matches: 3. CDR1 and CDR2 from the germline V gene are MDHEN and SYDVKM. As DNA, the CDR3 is TGTGCCAGCATGGACAGGACCACTGAAGCTTTCTTT. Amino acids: CASMDRTTEAFF.

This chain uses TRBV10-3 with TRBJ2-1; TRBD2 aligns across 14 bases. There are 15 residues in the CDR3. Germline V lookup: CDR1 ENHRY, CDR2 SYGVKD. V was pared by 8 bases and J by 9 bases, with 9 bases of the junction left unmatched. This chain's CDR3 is CAIQRLAGGRGEQFF. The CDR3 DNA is TGTGCCATCCAGCGACTAGCGGGAGGGCGGGGTGAGCAGTTCTTC.

The CDR3 DNA reads TGTGCCAGTGGACTAGCAATGAACCGGGAGCTGTTTTTT. Amino acid sequence: CASGLAMNRELFF. The gene calls are TRBV7-3 and TRBJ2-2; 8 positions match TRBD2. CDR3 length equals 13 residues. Trimming cost V 9 bases and J 9 bases; bases outside gene matches: 9. Germline V gene lookup returns CDR1 SGHTA and CDR2 FQGTGA.

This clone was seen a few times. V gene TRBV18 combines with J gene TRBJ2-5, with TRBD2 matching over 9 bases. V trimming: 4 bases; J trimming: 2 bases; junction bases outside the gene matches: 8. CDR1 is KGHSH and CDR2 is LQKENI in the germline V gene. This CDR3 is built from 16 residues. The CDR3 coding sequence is TGTGCCAGCTCACTGACTAGCGGTTCCCTTCAAGAGACCCAGTACTTC. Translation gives CASSLTSGSLQETQYF.

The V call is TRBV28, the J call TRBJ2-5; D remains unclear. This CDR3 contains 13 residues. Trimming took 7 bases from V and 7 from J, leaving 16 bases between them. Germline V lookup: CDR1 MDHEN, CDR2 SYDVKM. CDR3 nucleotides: TGTGCCAGCACCCGAGATCCAAGAGCGACCCAGTACTTC. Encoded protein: CASTRDPRATQYF.

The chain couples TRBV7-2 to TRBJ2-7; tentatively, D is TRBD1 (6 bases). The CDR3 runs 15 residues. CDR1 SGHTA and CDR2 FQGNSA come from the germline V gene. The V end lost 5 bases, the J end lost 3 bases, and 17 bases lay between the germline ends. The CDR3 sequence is CASSPQGQAFYEQYF. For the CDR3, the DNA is TGTGCCAGCAGCCCGCAGGGACAAGCTTTCTACGAGCAGTACTTC.

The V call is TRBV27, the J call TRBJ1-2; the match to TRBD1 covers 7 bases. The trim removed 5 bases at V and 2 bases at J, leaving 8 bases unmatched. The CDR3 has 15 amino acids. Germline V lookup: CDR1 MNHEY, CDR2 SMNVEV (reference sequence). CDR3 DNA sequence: TGTGCCAGCAGTCCGGGGGACAGACCAAACTATGGCTACACCTTC. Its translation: CASSPGDRPNYGYTF.

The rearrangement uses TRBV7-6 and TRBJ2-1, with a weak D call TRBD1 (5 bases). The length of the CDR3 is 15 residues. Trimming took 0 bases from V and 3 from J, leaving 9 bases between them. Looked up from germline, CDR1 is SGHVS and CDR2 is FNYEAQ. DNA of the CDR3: TGTGCCAGCAGCTTAGCGTCGGACATCTACAATGAGCAGTTCTTC. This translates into CASSLASDIYNEQFF.

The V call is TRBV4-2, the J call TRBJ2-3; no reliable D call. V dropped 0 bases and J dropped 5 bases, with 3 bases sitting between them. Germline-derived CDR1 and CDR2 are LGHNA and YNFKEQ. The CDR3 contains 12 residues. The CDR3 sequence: CASSQDRDTQYF. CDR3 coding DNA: TGTGCCAGCAGCCAAGATCGAGATACGCAGTATTTT.

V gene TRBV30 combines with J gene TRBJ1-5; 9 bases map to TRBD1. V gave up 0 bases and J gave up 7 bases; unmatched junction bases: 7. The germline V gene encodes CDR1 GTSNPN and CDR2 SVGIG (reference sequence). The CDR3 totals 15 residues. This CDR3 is CAWSVGGTGSQPQHF. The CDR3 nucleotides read TGTGCCTGGAGTGTAGGGGGGACAGGGAGCCAGCCCCAGCATTTT.

The DNA of the CDR3 is TGCAGCGTTGGCGGCCGTTTGAATGATCCCTACTACGAGCAGTACTTC. This translates into CSVGGRLNDPYYEQYF. The chain has TRBV29-1 and TRBJ2-7; D is undetermined. Germline V CDR1 and CDR2: SQVTM, ANQGSEA. Trimming cost V 4 bases and J 3 bases, with 22 bases left between them. The CDR3 consists of 16 residues.

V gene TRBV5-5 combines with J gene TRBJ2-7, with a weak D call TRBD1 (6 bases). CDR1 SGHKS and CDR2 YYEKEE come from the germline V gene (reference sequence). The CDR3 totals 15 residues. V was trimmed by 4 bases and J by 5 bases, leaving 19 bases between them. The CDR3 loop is CASSPTLWTEDEQYF. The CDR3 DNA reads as TGTGCCAGCAGCCCCACCCTCTGGACAGAAGACGAGCAGTACTTC.

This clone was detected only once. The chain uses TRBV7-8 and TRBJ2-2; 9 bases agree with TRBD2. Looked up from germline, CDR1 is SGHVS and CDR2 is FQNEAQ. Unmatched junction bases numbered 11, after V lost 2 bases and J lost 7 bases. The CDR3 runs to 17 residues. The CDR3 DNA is TGTGCCAGCAGCTTAATAGCGGGAGCCTTCGGTTTCGGGGAGCTGTTTTTT. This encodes CASSLIAGAFGFGELFF.

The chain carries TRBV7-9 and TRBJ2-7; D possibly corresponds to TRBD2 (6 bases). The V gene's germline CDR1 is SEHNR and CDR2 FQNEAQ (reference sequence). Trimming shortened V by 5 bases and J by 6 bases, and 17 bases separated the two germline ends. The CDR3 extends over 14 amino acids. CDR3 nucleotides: TGTGCCAGCAGCCTAGTCCGCGGGAAAGGCGAGCAGTACTTC. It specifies CASSLVRGKGEQYF.